This T cell receptor beta chain is from a study of post-analysis software for immune sequencing data. Study-level points and caveats: TRBV5-6, TRBV5-1 and TRBV20-1 belonged to a set of roughly 5 TRBV segments that were more frequent in patients than controls.

The CDR3 is 15 residues long. The junction had 5 bases not matched to a gene; V was cut back by 2 bases and J by 3 bases. Per germline, CDR1 SGHRS and CDR2 YFSETQ. About this clonotype itself: What it binds is unknown.

Every TCR beta cDNA library bore unique molecular identifiers. From the PCR reads, TCRdb called clonotypes with MiXCR, one entry per CDR3 protein. The table records 650,000 to 900,000 distinct CDR3 sequences, 46% of them present only once. The chain carries TRBV5-1 and TRBJ2-3; 8 nucleotides line up with TRBD1. The sequencing sample was made of blood. The TCR comes from a girl between 5 and 17 years old with multiple sclerosis. The CDR3 bases are TGCGCCAGCAGCTTTGCCGACAGGGGTACAGATACGCAGTATTTT. Its protein product is CASSFADRGTDTQYF.